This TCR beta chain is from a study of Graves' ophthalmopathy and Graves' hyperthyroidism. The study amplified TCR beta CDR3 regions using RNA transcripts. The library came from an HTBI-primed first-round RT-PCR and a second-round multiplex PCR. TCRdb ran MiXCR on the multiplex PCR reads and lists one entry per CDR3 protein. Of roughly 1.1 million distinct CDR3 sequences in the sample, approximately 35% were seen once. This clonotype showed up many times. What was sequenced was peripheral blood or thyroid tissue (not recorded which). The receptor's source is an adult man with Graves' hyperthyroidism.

The CDR3 nucleotides read TGTGCCAGCAGCTTTGGATGGAACTTTGAAAAACTGTTTTTT. This codes for CASSFGWNFEKLFF. This chain connects TRBV5-5 to TRBJ1-4; unclear D gene. CDR1 and CDR2 (germline): SGHKS, YYEKEE (reference sequence). The CDR3 is 14 amino acids. Deletions cut 2 bases from V and 7 bases from J, with 12 bases between.